This is a list of T cell receptor beta chains from one sample in a study of post-analysis software for immune sequencing data. TCRdb ran MiXCR on the PCR reads and lists one entry per CDR3 protein. The repertoire holds 820,000 or so distinct CDR3 sequences, with roughly 50% as singletons. The sequenced sample consisted of blood. All receptors derive from a girl between 5 and 17 years old with multiple sclerosis. Each CDR3 is given with its conserved first and last residue. The order of the fields is clone size, J gene, D gene, V gene, CDR3 protein, CDR3 DNA. D genes are given only for firm matches. Not every row has a clone size; where given, it reads once, few, many or a size class.

size: NA
J: TRBJ1-2
D: TRBD1
V: TRBV18
CDR3: CASSPRLTGEEGYTF
DNA: TGTGCCAGCTCACCACGATTGACAGGGGAGGAAGGCTACACCTTC

size: NA
J: TRBJ2-7
D: NA
V: TRBV4-1
CDR3: CASSQDPGPGYEQYF
DNA: TGCGCCAGCAGCCAAGATCCGGGACCCGGCTACGAGCAGTACTTC

size: NA
J: TRBJ2-4
D: NA
V: TRBV21-1
CDR3: CASSDFLRGGKNIQYF
DNA: TGTGCCAGCAGCGATTTTTTGCGGGGGGGCAAAAACATTCAGTACTTC

size: NA
J: TRBJ2-6
D: NA
V: TRBV3-1
CDR3: CACSRRQSNVLTF
DNA: TGTGCCTGCAGCCGCCGACAGTCCAACGTCCTGACTTTC

size: NA
J: TRBJ2-3
D: TRBD2
V: TRBV15
CDR3: CATSGSGGIDTQYF
DNA: TGTGCCACCAGCGGAAGCGGGGGGATAGATACGCAGTATTTT

size: NA
J: TRBJ2-1
D: TRBD2
V: TRBV6-4
CDR3: CASKAGASYNEQFF
DNA: TGTGCCAGCAAAGCGGGAGCCTCCTACAATGAGCAGTTCTTC

size: NA
J: TRBJ2-1
D: TRBD2
V: TRBV6-2/TRBV6-3
CDR3: CASRAGGGDYNEQFF
DNA: TGTGCCAGCCGTGCGGGGGGAGGAGACTACAATGAGCAGTTCTTC

size: NA
J: TRBJ2-7
D: TRBD1
V: TRBV2
CDR3: CASIIRQGLYEQYF
DNA: TGTGCCAGCATCATCAGACAGGGGCTCTACGAGCAGTACTTC

size: NA
J: TRBJ2-1
D: TRBD2
V: TRBV6-2/TRBV6-3
CDR3: CASSWPSGYNEQFF
DNA: TGTGCCAGCAGTTGGCCTAGCGGGTATAATGAGCAGTTCTTC

size: NA
J: TRBJ1-2
D: NA
V: TRBV20-1
CDR3: CSARGSGTSNYGYTF
DNA: TGCAGTGCTAGAGGGTCGGGGACCTCCAACTATGGCTACACCTTC

size: few
J: TRBJ2-7
D: NA
V: TRBV7-9
CDR3: CASSRGGLTYEQYF
DNA: TGTGCCAGCAGCAGGGGGGGGTTAACCTACGAGCAGTACTTC

size: NA
J: TRBJ2-3
D: NA
V: TRBV12-5
CDR3: CASGRFTGTDTQYF
DNA: TGTGCTAGTGGCCGCTTTACTGGCACCGATACGCAGTATTTT

size: few
J: TRBJ2-5
D: NA
V: TRBV12-3/TRBV12-4
CDR3: CASRDRRETQYF
DNA: TGTGCCAGCAGGGACCGTCGAGAGACCCAGTACTTC

size: few
J: TRBJ2-5
D: TRBD2
V: TRBV4-2
CDR3: CASSQVLAGQETQYF
DNA: TGTGCCAGCAGCCAAGTACTAGCGGGCCAAGAGACCCAGTACTTC

size: few
J: TRBJ1-4
D: NA
V: TRBV7-9
CDR3: CASSPGLSGEKLFF
DNA: TGTGCCAGCAGCCCAGGACTGTCCGGGGAAAAACTGTTTTTT

size: NA
J: TRBJ2-7
D: NA
V: TRBV9
CDR3: CASSVDREPYEQYF
DNA: TGTGCCAGCAGCGTAGATCGAGAACCCTACGAGCAGTACTTC

size: NA
J: TRBJ2-7
D: TRBD2
V: TRBV5-1
CDR3: CASSFGTSGHEQYF
DNA: TGCGCCAGCAGCTTCGGGACTAGCGGCCACGAGCAGTACTTC

size: NA
J: TRBJ2-7
D: TRBD2
V: TRBV6-5
CDR3: CASRLAGGYYEQYF
DNA: TGTGCCAGCAGACTAGCGGGAGGGTACTACGAGCAGTACTTC

size: NA
J: TRBJ2-5
D: TRBD2
V: TRBV14
CDR3: CASSQVGSGERETQYF
DNA: TGTGCCAGCAGCCAAGTGGGCAGCGGGGAGCGAGAGACCCAGTACTTC

size: few
J: TRBJ2-7
D: TRBD2
V: TRBV20-1
CDR3: CSARDGSLAGRVPAYEQYF
DNA: TGCAGTGCTAGAGATGGGAGTCTAGCGGGAAGGGTACCTGCCTACGAGCAGTACTTC

size: NA
J: TRBJ1-5
D: NA
V: TRBV6-2/TRBV6-3
CDR3: CASTDAGFEPQHF
DNA: TGTGCCAGCACCGACGCCGGTTTTGAGCCCCAGCATTTT

size: few
J: TRBJ1-4
D: NA
V: TRBV5-1
CDR3: CASSLTNEKLFF
DNA: TGTGCCAGCAGTTTGACCAATGAAAAACTGTTTTTT

size: NA
J: TRBJ2-6
D: NA
V: TRBV7-9
CDR3: CASRRPGANVLTF
DNA: TGTGCCAGCAGACGACCTGGGGCCAACGTCCTGACTTTC

size: NA
J: TRBJ1-2
D: NA
V: TRBV30
CDR3: CAWSDGSAPDGYTF
DNA: TGTGCCTGGAGTGACGGATCGGCCCCCGATGGCTACACCTTC

size: NA
J: TRBJ1-1
D: TRBD1
V: TRBV7-9
CDR3: CASSLGDNRGTTEAFF
DNA: TGTGCCAGCAGCTTAGGAGACAACAGGGGGACTACTGAAGCTTTCTTT

size: many
J: TRBJ2-7
D: NA
V: TRBV12-3/TRBV12-4
CDR3: CASNSNAGIYEQYF
DNA: TGTGCCAGCAACTCCAATGCGGGAATCTACGAGCAGTACTTC

size: few
J: TRBJ2-3
D: NA
V: TRBV20-1
CDR3: CSARAVTDTQYF
DNA: TGCAGTGCTAGAGCAGTCACAGATACGCAGTATTTT

size: NA
J: TRBJ1-2
D: TRBD1
V: TRBV7-3
CDR3: CASRGTGVYGYTF
DNA: TGTGCCAGCAGAGGGACAGGGGTCTATGGCTACACCTTC

size: NA
J: TRBJ2-1
D: NA
V: TRBV29-1
CDR3: CSVEVYPTAASSYNEQFF
DNA: TGCAGCGTTGAAGTTTATCCGACTGCAGCGAGCTCCTACAATGAGCAGTTCTTC

size: NA
J: TRBJ2-3
D: NA
V: TRBV15
CDR3: CATSRDTTRPSTDTQYF
DNA: TGTGCCACCAGCAGAGATACCACAAGGCCAAGCACAGATACGCAGTATTTT

size: NA
J: TRBJ1-2
D: NA
V: TRBV20-1
CDR3: CSARGGTGNYGYTF
DNA: TGCAGTGCCCGGGGGGGAACAGGGAACTATGGCTACACCTTC